The clone carrying this T cell receptor (beta chain) was seen many times. CDR3 size: 19 residues. Looked up from germline, CDR1 is LNHDA and CDR2 is SQIVND (reference sequence). Trimming cost V 6 bases and J 3 bases, with 27 bases left between them. Each CDR3 protein gets one entry after TCRdb re-called the reads with MiXCR. The table includes under 300,000 distinct CDR3 sequences, roughly 26% detected once. These data originate in a study of kidney transplant recipient with SARS-CoV-2 infection. V is TRBV19 and J is TRBJ2-1; D is perhaps TRBD1 (6 bases). This TCR came from a male patient between 25 and 40 years old who had COVID-19 and was a kidney transplant recipient. Part of the T cells may come from the graft donor. This material consisted of a blood sample, taken at baseline and between days 110 and 120 from a kidney transplant recipient. The CDR3 nucleotides read TGTGCCAGTAGACCCCCCAGGGGTTCCTTGATCGGGAACTACAATGAGCAGTTCTTC. Amino acid sequence: CASRPPRGSLIGNYNEQFF.